The TCR beta chain described here comes from a study of T and B cells in COVID-19 patients. For the study at large: Active-infection patients were older, median roughly 62 years, than recovered patients, median approximately 35 years.

TRB was amplified from around 250-500 ng of blood genomic DNA. Multiplex PCR with BIOMED2 TRB-A/B primer pools amplified TRB rearrangements. TCRdb ran MiXCR on the multiplex PCR reads and lists one entry per CDR3 protein. Among several thousand distinct CDR3 sequences listed, 20% to 25% were seen once. Specimen: blood. The receptor's source is a human donor who had recovered from COVID-19.

CDR3 DNA sequence: TGTGCCAGCAGTCTCCTAAGAAGCACAGATACGCAGTATTTT. Protein: CASSLLRSTDTQYF. The chain couples TRBV2 to TRBJ2-3, with D uncertain. Germline V gene data show CDR1 as SNHLY and CDR2 as FYNNEI. CDR3 length equals 14 residues. Trimming removed 5 bases from V and 0 bases from J, with 9 bases in between.